These 30 T cell receptor beta chains originate from one sample sequenced in a study of control samples from healthy donors and cancer patients. The protocol was immunoSEQ multiplex PCR, while the TCRdb copy is restricted to in-frame clones and leaves out a portion. Of 130,000 or so clones detected, about 89% appear once; the ten largest clones hold just under 3%. The sequenced material came from blood. All receptors come from a man in his 60s in good health.

The chain has TRBV6-2 or TRBV6-3 and TRBJ2-2; 8 positions match TRBD1. This CDR3 has 16 amino acids. After removal of 2 bases from V and 4 bases from J, the junction contained 6 bases not matched to a gene. Germline CDR1 is MNHEY and CDR2 is SVGEGT. As DNA, the CDR3 is TGTGCCAGCAGTTACCCAGGGGGCGGACTCACCGGGGAGCTGTTTTTT. It is translated as CASSYPGGGLTGELFF.

For the CDR3, the DNA is TGTGCCAGCGGCCGGGACAGGGGTCGTAATGAGCAGTTCTTC. It codes for CASGRDRGRNEQFF. The V gene is TRBV6-5, the J gene TRBJ2-1; 10 positions agree with TRBD1. This CDR3 contains 14 residues. CDR1 is MNHEY and CDR2 is SVGAGI in the germline V gene. V gave up 8 bases and J gave up 7 bases; unmatched junction bases: 8.

This rearrangement joins TRBV5-4 to TRBJ1-5; D not certain. The CDR3 length is 13 residues. V lost 0 bases and J 6 bases, leaving 7 bases between the germline ends. From germline, CDR1 is SGHNT and CDR2 YYREEE (reference sequence). The CDR3 nucleotides are TGTGCCAGCAGCTTGGATGGGGTTCAGCCCCAGCATTTT. Amino acid sequence: CASSLDGVQPQHF.

V gene TRBV7-3 combines with J gene TRBJ2-2; D gene ambiguous. From germline, CDR1 is SGHTA and CDR2 FQGTGA. Trimming pared 4 bases from V and 6 bases from J, leaving 9 bases between. This CDR3 region has 13 residues. The CDR3 nucleotides read TGTGCCAGCAGCTCCCGAAACTCCGGGGAGCTGTTTTTT. This gives the protein CASSSRNSGELFF.

The chain carries TRBV4-1 and TRBJ1-1, with 7 bases matching TRBD1. J gave up 4 bases and V 3 bases, and 5 bases lay outside the gene matches. Per the germline V gene, CDR1 is MGHRA and CDR2 is YSYEKL. The CDR3 is made up of 14 amino acids. CDR3 residues: CASSQETGITEAFF. CDR3 nucleotides: TGCGCCAGCAGCCAGGAGACAGGGATCACTGAAGCTTTCTTT.

V gene TRBV3-1 (or the pseudogene TRBV3-2) combines with J gene TRBJ2-3, with 8 bases aligning to TRBD2. The junction had 0 bases not matched to a gene; V was cut back by 3 bases and J by 1 base. This CDR3 is 14 amino acids long. In germline, CDR1 is LGHDT, CDR2 YNNKEL (reference sequence). CDR3 loop: CASSHSGGTDTQYF. The CDR3 DNA reads TGTGCCAGCAGCCATAGCGGGGGCACAGATACGCAGTATTTT.

The chain uses TRBV4-2 and TRBJ2-3; the match to TRBD2 covers 10 bases. CDR3 size: 15 residues. The V gene's germline CDR1 is LGHNA and CDR2 YNFKEQ. The trim removed 4 bases at V and 1 base at J, leaving 2 bases unmatched. CDR3 in amino acids: CASSRGTSGTDTQYF. CDR3 nucleotide sequence: TGTGCCAGCAGCCGTGGGACTAGCGGCACAGATACGCAGTATTTT.

The rearrangement joins TRBV7-9 to TRBJ2-3; 12 nucleotides line up with TRBD2. Germline V gene lookup returns CDR1 SEHNR and CDR2 FQNEAQ (reference sequence). With V trimmed by 1 base and J by 1 base, 0 bases remained unmatched. The CDR3 consists of 16 residues. CDR3 in DNA: TGTGCCAGCAGCTTAGGGACTAGCGGGGGCACAGATACGCAGTATTTT. It encodes CASSLGTSGGTDTQYF.

This chain joins TRBV7-8 and TRBJ1-5; TRBD1 might be the D (5 bases). The CDR3 is 16 amino acids. Trimming removed 3 bases at V and 1 base at J, with 13 bases between. Germline values: CDR1 SGHVS, CDR2 FQNEAQ. The CDR3 DNA sequence: TGTGCCAGCAGCTTCGGGGCCCACGGGAGCAATCAGCCCCAGCATTTT. Translation: CASSFGAHGSNQPQHF.

The chain combines TRBV15 with TRBJ2-1, with a tentative D call TRBD2 (6 bases). Between the trimmed V and J ends, which lost 0 bases and 7 bases, there was a span of 13 bases. CDR1 and CDR2 from the germline V gene are LNHNV and YYDKDF (reference sequence). CDR3 size: 15 residues. Here the CDR3 DNA reads TGTGCCACCAGCAGAGATCTGCGACTAGGGAATGAGCAGTTCTTC. Its translation: CATSRDLRLGNEQFF.

CDR3 bases: TGTGCCAGCAGTGATCCCACCAAGGGCACTGAAGCTTTCTTT. It codes for CASSDPTKGTEAFF. The V call is TRBV6-1, the J call TRBJ1-1, with D hard to call. Germline CDR1 is MNHNS and CDR2 is SASEGT. CDR3 length: 14 amino acids. Trimming pared 3 bases from V and 4 bases from J, leaving 12 bases between.

The rearrangement links TRBV28 to TRBJ1-4; 10 positions match TRBD1. The CDR3 extends over 15 amino acids. V was clipped by 6 bases and J by 8 bases; unmatched bases: 9. CDR1 and CDR2 from the germline V gene are MDHEN and SYDVKM. For the CDR3, the DNA is TGTGCCAGCAGAACCTCCGGGACAGGGGTCGAAAAACTGTTTTTT. It translates to CASRTSGTGVEKLFF.

The J gene is TRBJ2-7, the V gene TRBV2; maybe TRBD1 (5 bases). Germline CDR1 and CDR2: SNHLY and FYNNEI. The V and J ends lost 6 bases and 7 bases respectively, with 13 bases between them. The CDR3 consists of 12 residues. CDR3 coding DNA: TGTGCCAGCAGGACAGTGGCCCGGGAGCAGTACTTC. Residues: CASRTVAREQYF.

The CDR3 DNA sequence: TGTGCCAGCAACCGTTTCACAGATACGCAGTATTTT. It encodes CASNRFTDTQYF. V gene TRBV2 combines with J gene TRBJ2-3; D not resolved. The CDR3 loop spans 12 amino acids. Germline V CDR1 and CDR2: SNHLY, FYNNEI. Trimming removed 7 bases at V and 2 bases at J, with 7 bases between. The full variable domain, its missing parts supplied by reference TRBV2 and TRBJ2-3, is EPEVTQTPSHQVTQMGQEVILRCVPISNHLYFYWYRQILGQKVEFLVSFYNNEISEKSEIFDDQFSVERPDGSNFTLKIRSTKLEDSAMYFCASNRFTDTQYFGPGTRLTVL.

This chain joins TRBV27 and TRBJ2-7; 11 bases align to TRBD2. CDR1 is MNHEY, CDR2 SMNVEV, per germline (reference sequence). This CDR3 has 14 residues. The ends lost 4 bases at V and 3 bases at J; junction bases unmatched: 2. The CDR3 DNA reads TGTGCCAGCAGTTCACTAGCGGGGGTCTACGAGCAGTACTTC. Its translation is CASSSLAGVYEQYF.

The chain is built from TRBV6-5 and TRBJ2-3, with TRBD1 matching 11 bases. V shed 10 bases, J shed 6 bases, and the junction held 6 bases outside the gene matches. The CDR3 extends over 13 amino acids. The germline gives CDR1 MNHEY, CDR2 SVGAGI. The CDR3 DNA is TGTGCCACCAGGACAGGGGGCGTGGATACGCAGTATTTT. Its translation is CATRTGGVDTQYF.

This rearrangement joins TRBV2 to TRBJ2-3; 13 bases line up with TRBD2. Looked up from germline, CDR1 is SNHLY and CDR2 is FYNNEI. CDR3 length equals 16 residues. The J segment lost 1 base and the V segment lost 6 bases, leaving 4 bases of the junction unmatched. For the CDR3, the DNA is TGTGCCAGCAGCCCGGGACTAGCGGGGCGCACAGATACGCAGTATTTT. Protein: CASSPGLAGRTDTQYF.

The gene calls are TRBV5-1 and TRBJ1-3; no clear D gene. This CDR3 contains 15 residues. The germline V gene has CDR1 SGHRS and CDR2 YFSETQ. The germline V and J ends were trimmed by 0 bases and 2 bases, with 9 bases remaining between them. The CDR3, as DNA: TGCGCCAGCAGCTTGGACCTGGGGACTGGAAACACCATATATTTT. Its translation: CASSLDLGTGNTIYF.

The gene calls are TRBV5-6 and TRBJ1-5; D is undetermined. V was clipped by 5 bases and J by 4 bases, with 7 bases between them. The CDR3 runs 12 residues. Germline CDR1 is SGHDT and CDR2 is YYEEEE. The DNA for the CDR3 is TGTGCCAGCAGGAAGCTGAATCAGCCCCAGCATTTT. As protein: CASRKLNQPQHF.

This CDR3 is CAWGTRQGSLRGANVLTF. The CDR3 region has the DNA TGTGCCTGGGGTACCCGACAGGGGTCCCTCAGGGGGGCCAACGTCCTGACTTTC. The gene calls are TRBV30 and TRBJ2-6, with 8 bases fitting TRBD1. CDR3 length equals 18 residues. The V and J ends lost 5 bases and 4 bases, in that order; junction bases with no gene match: 16. CDR1 and CDR2 from the germline V gene are GTSNPN and SVGIG (reference sequence).

The gene calls are TRBV5-4 and TRBJ2-3, with unresolved D. The CDR3 spans 12 residues. The germline V gene encodes CDR1 SGHNT and CDR2 YYREEE (reference sequence). The germline V and J ends were trimmed by 3 bases and 3 bases, with 5 bases remaining between them. DNA for the CDR3: TGTGCCAGCAGCTCTGGTACAGATACGCAGTATTTT. Translated: CASSSGTDTQYF.

The chain recombines TRBV9 with TRBJ1-2; no clear D. V was trimmed by 3 bases and J by 8 bases, leaving 11 bases between them. The CDR3 runs to 12 residues. The germline V gene encodes CDR1 SGDLS and CDR2 YYNGEE. This chain's CDR3 is CASSGPVAGYTF. The CDR3 region has the DNA TGTGCCAGCAGCGGCCCAGTAGCGGGCTACACCTTC.

The chain has TRBV7-9 and TRBJ1-5; D ambiguous. The CDR3 runs to 15 residues. The V gene's germline CDR1 is SEHNR and CDR2 FQNEAQ (reference sequence). Trimming removed 2 bases at V and 3 bases at J, with 11 bases between. The CDR3 region is CASSLMGGINQPQHF. The CDR3 DNA reads TGTGCCAGCAGCTTAATGGGCGGAATCAATCAGCCCCAGCATTTT.

The chain combines TRBV7-8 with TRBJ2-2, with D uncertain. V lost 1 base and J 1 base, leaving 7 bases between the germline ends. The CDR3 is made up of 15 amino acids. Germline values: CDR1 SGHVS, CDR2 FQNEAQ. The CDR3 sequence is CASSLVGLNTGELFF. DNA for the CDR3: TGTGCCAGCAGCTTAGTGGGGTTGAACACCGGGGAGCTGTTTTTT.

The chain employs TRBV19 and TRBJ2-1; TRBD2 matches 11 bases. V trimming: 7 bases; J trimming: 6 bases; junction bases outside the gene matches: 8. This CDR3 region has 15 residues. Looked up from germline, CDR1 is LNHDA and CDR2 is SQIVND (reference sequence). The CDR3 sequence is CASTKVAGGLNEQFF. The CDR3 DNA reads as TGTGCCAGTACTAAGGTAGCGGGGGGGCTCAATGAGCAGTTCTTC.

This chain joins TRBV6-6 and TRBJ1-1, with D hard to call. This CDR3 region has 13 residues. The germline gives CDR1 MNHNY, CDR2 SVGAGI (reference sequence). The V end was cut by 1 base, the J end by 6 bases, with 9 bases between. In DNA, the CDR3 is TGTGCCAGCAGTTACTTAGGGTCTGCTGAAGCTTTCTTT. It yields the protein CASSYLGSAEAFF.

The CDR3 DNA sequence: TGCGCCAGCAGTCCGAACGGTCTCGGAGGTACGCAGTATTTT. Its protein is CASSPNGLGGTQYF. V gene TRBV23-1 combines with J gene TRBJ2-3; D possibly corresponds to TRBD2 (5 bases). TRBV23-1 is designated an ORF whose function remains uncertain. There are 14 residues in the CDR3. Trimming shortened V by 4 bases and J by 8 bases, and 16 bases separated the two germline ends.

Only one count was recorded for this clone. V usage is TRBV10-3 and J usage is TRBJ2-3; D gene ambiguous. The CDR3 contains 13 residues. The germline gives CDR1 ENHRY, CDR2 SYGVKD. Trimming cost V 5 bases and J 6 bases, with 12 bases left between them. Written as DNA, the CDR3 is TGTGCCATCAGTCGGGCCGGTGGGGATACGCAGTATTTT. Translating gives CAISRAGGDTQYF.

There are a few counts of this clone. The CDR3 region has the DNA TGCGCCAGCAGCCTAACCGGGAGGGACACTGAAGCTTTCTTT. The encoded protein is CASSLTGRDTEAFF. The chain employs TRBV4-1 and TRBJ1-1; D gene ambiguous. The CDR3 spans 14 residues. CDR1 is MGHRA, CDR2 YSYEKL, per germline. V lost 4 bases, J lost 3 bases, and 12 bases lay in between.

This chain links TRBV6-5 with TRBJ2-3, with D perhaps being TRBD1 or TRBD2 (5 bases each). The CDR3 loop spans 15 amino acids. V lost 2 bases to trimming and J lost 1 base, with 10 bases between them. Germline CDR1 and CDR2: MNHEY and SVGAGI. The CDR3 loop is CASSYGGGGTDTQYF. The CDR3 coding sequence is TGTGCCAGCAGTTACGGGGGTGGGGGCACAGATACGCAGTATTTT.